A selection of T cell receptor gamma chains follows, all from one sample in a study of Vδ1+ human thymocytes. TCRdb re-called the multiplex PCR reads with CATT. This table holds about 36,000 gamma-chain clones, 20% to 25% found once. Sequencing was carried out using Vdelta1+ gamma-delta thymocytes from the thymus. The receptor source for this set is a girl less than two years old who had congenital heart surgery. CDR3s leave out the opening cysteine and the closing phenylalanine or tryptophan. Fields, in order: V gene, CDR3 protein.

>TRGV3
ATWDRWMGSDWIKT
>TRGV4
ATWDTNTTGWFKI
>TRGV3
ATWDGYTTGWFKI
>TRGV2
ATWDWQGWIKT
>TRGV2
ATWDGPNLNYYKKL
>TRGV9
ALWERSTNKKL
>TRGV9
ALWEPPYYKKL
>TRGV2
ATWDGARKL
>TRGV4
ATWDFYYKKL
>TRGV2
ATWDGTTGWFKI
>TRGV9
ALWEVQTGWFKI
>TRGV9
ALWDYGGNKKL
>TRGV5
ATWDETYKKL
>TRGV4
ATWDGYSYKKL
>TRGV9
ALWEVHGGYYKKL
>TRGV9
ALWEAVVYYKKL
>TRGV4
ATWDGPRYKKL
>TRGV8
ATWDGTTNIKKL
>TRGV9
ALWDPAELGKKIKV
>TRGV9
ALWEVQAPGKL
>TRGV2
ATWDGLGESGWFKI
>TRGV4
ATWDRGRGRKKL
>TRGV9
APENYYKKL
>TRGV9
ALWEVRGDKKL
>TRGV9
ALWEKATGWFKI
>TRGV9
ALWAPGLFGKKL
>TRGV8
ATWDRHYKKL
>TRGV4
ATWDLNYYKKL
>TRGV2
ATWDGPGNYKKL
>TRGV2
ATWDGRYKKL
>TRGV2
ATWDGRSGKL
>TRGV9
ALWMNYKKL
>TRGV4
ATWDGLDFMYYKKL
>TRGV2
ATWDEAYYKKL
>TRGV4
ATWDGRIGYKKL
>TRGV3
ATWIRGSDWIKT